Sequencing of this TCR beta chain was carried out in a study of vaccination and CD4 T cells after COVID-19. On the study more broadly: The convalescents, six males and four females, included two who were Hispanic. Post-diagnosis, post-COVID samples were collected after a median approximately 92 days, ranging 35 to 161. Notes on the study in general: Post-vaccination reactive clonotypes (median 38) did not differ significantly from post-infection (approximately 20).

This clonotype has just one count. No antigen is known for it. An Oncomine TCR Beta short-read assay was used to sequence the DNA from cultured CD4+ T cells. MiXCR was run by TCRdb on the PCR reads, yielding one entry per CDR3 protein. The table shows 22,000 or so distinct CDR3 sequences, with 32% occurring only once. CDR1 and CDR2 (germline): ENHRY, SYGVKD. The CDR3 has 15 amino acids. Trimming left V 2 bases short and J 0 bases short, with 9 bases between. The time point is: late sampling 161 to 241 days after vaccination in a few convalescent patients. Treatment: roughly 10-day PBMC culture with coronavirus spike peptide pools or control peptides (ViraFEST assay).

This TCR was sampled from a human donor who had recovered from COVID-19. Source: CD4+ T cells from blood, cultured in vitro, taken about 7 months after SARS-CoV-2 vaccination. This chain joins TRBV10-3 and TRBJ2-3, with no clear D. The CDR3 DNA reads as TGTGCCATCAGTGAGGTCACGGTTAGCACAGATACGCAGTATTTT. Protein sequence: CAISEVTVSTDTQYF.